This T cell receptor (beta chain) was identified in a study of T-cell reconstitution after alpha-beta-depleted transplantation in children. V was cut by 4 bases and J by 5 bases, with 16 bases left in between. The germline V gene has CDR1 SGHRS and CDR2 YFSETQ. The CDR3 spans 15 residues. Preparation of the TCRbeta library was carried out with unique molecular identifiers. TCRdb passed the PCR reads through MiXCR, listing each CDR3 protein once. The sample carries nearly 550,000 distinct CDR3 sequences, about 17% recorded once. The sequenced sample was PBMCs from the stem cell graft donor, obtained from the stem cell graft. The clonotype originates from a human donor who donated a stem cell graft to a child with acute lymphoblastic leukemia. This sequence joins TRBV5-1 and TRBJ2-1; maybe TRBD1 (6 bases). CDR3 sequence: CASSLRDTRNNEQFF. In nucleotides, the CDR3 is TGCGCCAGCAGCCTCCGGGACACCAGGAACAATGAGCAGTTCTTC.